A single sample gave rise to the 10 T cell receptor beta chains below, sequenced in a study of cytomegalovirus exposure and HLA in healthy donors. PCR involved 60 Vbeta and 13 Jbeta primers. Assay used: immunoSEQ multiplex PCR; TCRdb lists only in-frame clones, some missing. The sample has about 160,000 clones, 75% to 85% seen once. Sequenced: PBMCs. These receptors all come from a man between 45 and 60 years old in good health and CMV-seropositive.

The CDR3 loop is CSATEGEGYTF. In DNA form, the CDR3 reads TGCAGTGCTACCGAGGGCGAAGGCTACACCTTC. The gene calls are TRBV20-1 and TRBJ1-2; unclear D gene. The V gene lost 4 bases and the J gene lost 8 bases, with 11 bases spanning the gap. This CDR3 has 11 residues. Germline V gives CDR1 DFQATT, CDR2 SNEGSKA (reference sequence).

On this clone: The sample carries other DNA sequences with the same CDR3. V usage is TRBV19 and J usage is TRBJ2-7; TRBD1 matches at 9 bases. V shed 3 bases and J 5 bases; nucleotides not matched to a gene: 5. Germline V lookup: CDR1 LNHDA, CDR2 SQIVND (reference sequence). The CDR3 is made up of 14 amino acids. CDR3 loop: CASSIGTGSHEQYF. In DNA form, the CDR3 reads TGTGCCAGTAGTATCGGGACAGGGAGCCACGAGCAGTACTTC.

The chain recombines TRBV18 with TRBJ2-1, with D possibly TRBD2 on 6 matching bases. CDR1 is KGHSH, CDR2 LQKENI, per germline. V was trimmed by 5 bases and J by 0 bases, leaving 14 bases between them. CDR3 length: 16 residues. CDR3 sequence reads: CASSWGVPDSYNEQFF. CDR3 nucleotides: TGTGCCAGCTCATGGGGGGTCCCCGACTCCTACAATGAGCAGTTCTTC.

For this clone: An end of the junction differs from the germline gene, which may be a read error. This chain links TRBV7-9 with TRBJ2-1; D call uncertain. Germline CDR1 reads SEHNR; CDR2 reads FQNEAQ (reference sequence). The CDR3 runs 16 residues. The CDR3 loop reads CSSSPPIRVPYNEQFF. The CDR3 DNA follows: TGTTCCAGCAGCCCCCCCATTAGAGTCCCCTACAATGAGCAGTTCTTC.

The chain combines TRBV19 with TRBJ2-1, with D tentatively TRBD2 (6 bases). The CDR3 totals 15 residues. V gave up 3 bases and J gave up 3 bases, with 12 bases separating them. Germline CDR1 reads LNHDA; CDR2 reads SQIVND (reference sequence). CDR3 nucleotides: TGTGCCAGTAGTATCGGCGGGATCGACTACAATGAGCAGTTCTTC. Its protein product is CASSIGGIDYNEQFF.

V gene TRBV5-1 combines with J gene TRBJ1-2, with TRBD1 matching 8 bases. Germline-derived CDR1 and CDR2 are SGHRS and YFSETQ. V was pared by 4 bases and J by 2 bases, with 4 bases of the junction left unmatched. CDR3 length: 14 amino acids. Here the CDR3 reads CASSLRTGNYGYTF. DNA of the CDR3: TGCGCCAGCAGCCTTCGGACAGGGAACTATGGCTACACCTTC. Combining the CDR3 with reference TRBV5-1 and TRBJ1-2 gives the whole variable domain KAGVTQTPRYLIKTRGQQVTLSCSPISGHRSVSWYQQTPGQGLQFLFEYFSETQRNKGNFPGRFSGRQFSNSRSEMNVSTLELGDSALYLCASSLRTGNYGYTFGSGTRLTVV.

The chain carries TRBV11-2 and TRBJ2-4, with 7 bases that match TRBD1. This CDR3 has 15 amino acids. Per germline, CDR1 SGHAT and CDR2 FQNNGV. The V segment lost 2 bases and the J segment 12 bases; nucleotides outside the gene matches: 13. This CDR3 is CASSLFFAGGDSQYF. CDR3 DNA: TGTGCCAGCAGCTTATTCTTCGCAGGGGGAGACAGTCAGTACTTC.

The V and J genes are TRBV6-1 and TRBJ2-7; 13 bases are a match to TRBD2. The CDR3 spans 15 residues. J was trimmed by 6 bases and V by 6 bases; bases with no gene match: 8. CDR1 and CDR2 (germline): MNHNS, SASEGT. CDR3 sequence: CASSLGLAGTREQYF. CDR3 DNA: TGTGCCAGCAGCCTGGGACTAGCGGGAACTCGCGAGCAGTACTTC.

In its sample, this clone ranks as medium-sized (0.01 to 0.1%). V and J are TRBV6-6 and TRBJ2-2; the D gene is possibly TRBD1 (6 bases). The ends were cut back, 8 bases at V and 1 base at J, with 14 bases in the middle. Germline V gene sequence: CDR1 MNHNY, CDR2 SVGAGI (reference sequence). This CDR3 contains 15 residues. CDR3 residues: CASCCLGQNTGELFF. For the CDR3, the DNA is TGTGCCAGCTGTTGTTTGGGACAGAACACCGGGGAGCTGTTTTTT.

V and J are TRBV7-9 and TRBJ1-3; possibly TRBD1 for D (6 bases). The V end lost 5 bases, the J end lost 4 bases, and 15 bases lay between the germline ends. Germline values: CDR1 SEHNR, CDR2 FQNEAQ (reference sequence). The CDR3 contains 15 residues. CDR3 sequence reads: CASSMGQDLGNTIYF. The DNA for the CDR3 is TGTGCCAGCAGCATGGGACAAGACCTAGGAAACACCATATATTTT. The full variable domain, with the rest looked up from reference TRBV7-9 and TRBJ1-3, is DTGVSQNPRHKITKRGQNVTFRCDPISEHNRLYWYRQTLGQGPEFLTYFQNEAQLEKSRLLSDRFSAERPKGSFSTLEIQRTEQGDSAMYLCASSMGQDLGNTIYFGEGSWLTVV.